This T cell receptor (beta chain) was retrieved from a study of blood T cell repertoires in COVID-19. Study details: Acute-phase and convalescent COVID-19 samples originated in the United States, Italy and Spain. PBMCs, B-cell-depleted T cells, or T cells were the source of the cDNA or gDNA that made up the material.

The assay was immunoSEQ multiplex PCR, and TCRdb's table has in-frame clones only and misses some. The top ten clones hold 9.1% of a sample with about 250,000 clones, approximately 85% of them seen once. The junction had 1 base not matched to a gene; V was cut back by 0 bases and J by 2 bases. Germline-derived CDR1 and CDR2 are SGDLS and YYNGEE. This CDR3 is 14 amino acids long. Individuals drawn from under 30 US areas were about 18 to 89 years old. Clinical history reported by participants formed the basis on which cohorts were assigned. The rearrangement uses TRBV9 and TRBJ2-5; the match to TRBD2 covers 7 bases. The sequence derives from a woman aged 50 to 60 with acute COVID-19. Sample: PBMCs or T cells enriched from blood (not recorded which). The CDR3 loop is CASSVGAGQETQYF. DNA of the CDR3: TGTGCCAGCAGCGTAGGAGCGGGGCAAGAGACCCAGTACTTC.